The TCR beta chain under discussion was sequenced for a study of T cell responses to AZD1222 COVID-19 vaccine. Findings of the study overall: Repertoires were obtained solely post-peak T cell response.

Trimming cost V 6 bases and J 0 bases; bases outside gene matches: 7. CDR1 and CDR2 from the germline V gene are SQVTM and ANQGSEA. CDR3 length equals 14 residues. To note about this clone: Its antigen is unidentified.

Profiled with immunoSEQ multiplex PCR; TCRdb holds only in-frame clones, not every one. This table has roughly 78,000 clones, roughly four fifths appearing once. Sequencing used peripheral blood, obtained on day 0 of AZD1222 vaccination. The source of this sequence is an adult in good health. This sequence joins TRBV29-1 and TRBJ2-7, with TRBD2 identical over 8 bases. CDR3 amino acids: CSVEVSGNSYEQYF. CDR3 DNA sequence: TGCAGCGTCGAGGTTAGCGGGAACTCCTACGAGCAGTACTTC.